One and the same sample provided the 8 T cell receptor beta chains below, sequenced in a study of shared clonotypes between healthy human individuals. The method was immunoSEQ multiplex PCR; TCRdb's version includes in-frame clones alone and lacks a portion of them. The table includes 190,000 or so clones, approximately 92% detected once. Sequences were obtained from naive CD4+ T cells sorted from blood. Documented subset: CD45RA+ positively selected. Source of these receptors: a woman aged 25 to 39 in good health.

The V and J genes are TRBV28 and TRBJ1-5, with 7 bases fitting TRBD1. J lost 6 bases, V lost 8 bases, and 7 bases had no gene match. Germline V CDR1 and CDR2: MDHEN, SYDVKM. This CDR3 has 13 residues. The CDR3 here is CASSNDRVQPQHF. In DNA, the CDR3 is TGTGCCAGCTCAAACGACAGGGTTCAGCCCCAGCATTTT.

The chain combines TRBV5-3 with TRBJ2-7; D ambiguous. TRBV5-3 is annotated as an ORF whose role is uncertain. With 1 base removed from V and 0 bases from J, the gap between germline ends came to 11 bases. CDR3 length: 15 residues. The CDR3 bases are TGTGCCAGAAGCTTGATAAGGACCCTCTCCTACGAGCAGTACTTC. This codes for CARSLIRTLSYEQYF.

The chain uses TRBV4-1 and TRBJ2-5, with TRBD2 matching 10 bases. With V trimmed by 3 bases and J by 5 bases, 12 bases remained unmatched. Germline V gives CDR1 MGHRA, CDR2 YSYEKL. The CDR3 is 17 residues long. Here the CDR3 DNA reads TGCGCCAGCAGCCACACCAAAAGCGGGAGGGCCGGGGAGACCCAGTACTTC. Residues: CASSHTKSGRAGETQYF.

The V and J genes are TRBV28 and TRBJ2-3, with 10 bases fitting TRBD2. The CDR3 runs to 15 residues. Germline values: CDR1 MDHEN, CDR2 SYDVKM. Trimming removed 5 bases from V and 6 bases from J; junction bases left unmatched: 8. CDR3: CASSALGTSADTQYF. DNA for the CDR3: TGTGCCAGCAGTGCCCTTGGGACTAGCGCCGATACGCAGTATTTT. The whole variable domain, remainder taken from reference TRBV28 and TRBJ2-3, is DVKVTQSSRYLVKRTGEKVFLECVQDMDHENMFWYRQDPGLGLRLIYFSYDVKMKEKGDIPEGYSVSREKKERFSLILESASTNQTSMYLCASSALGTSADTQYFGPGTRLTVL.

This rearrangement joins TRBV11-2 to TRBJ1-1; no clear D gene. The CDR3 covers 14 residues. Trimming stripped 2 bases from V and 6 bases from J, with 13 bases between. Per germline, CDR1 SGHAT and CDR2 FQNNGV. The CDR3 DNA reads as TGTGCCAGCAGCTTACCGGCTAGTGCGCCTGAAGCTTTCTTT. Translation: CASSLPASAPEAFF.

J is TRBJ2-1 and V is TRBV2, with a tentative D call TRBD2 (5 bases). CDR1 is SNHLY, CDR2 FYNNEI, per germline. This CDR3 spans 14 amino acids. V was clipped by 2 bases and J by 5 bases, with 10 bases between them. The chain's CDR3 is CASSERSGNNEQFF. CDR3 DNA: TGTGCCAGCAGTGAAAGGTCCGGGAACAATGAGCAGTTCTTC.

The chain recombines TRBV7-7 with TRBJ2-2, with a weak D call TRBD1 (5 bases). Trimming stripped 3 bases from V and 0 bases from J, with 11 bases between. Germline CDR1 reads SSHAT; CDR2 reads FNYEAQ (reference sequence). This CDR3 is built from 16 residues. The CDR3 sequence: CASSLGLSANTGELFF. The CDR3 DNA sequence: TGTGCCAGCAGCTTGGGGCTTTCCGCGAACACCGGGGAGCTGTTTTTT.

This rearrangement joins TRBV6-6 to TRBJ2-5; no clear D. V was pared by 5 bases and J by 11 bases, with 12 bases between. This CDR3 contains 11 residues. Germline V gene lookup returns CDR1 MNHNY and CDR2 SVGAGI (reference sequence). Here the CDR3 reads CASSTYDKQYF. The DNA for the CDR3 is TGTGCCAGCAGTACCTATGACAAGCAGTACTTC.